Each of the 24 T cell receptor beta chains below was sequenced from the same sample in a study of T cell responses to AZD1222 COVID-19 vaccine. Produced via immunoSEQ multiplex PCR; TCRdb's table is partial and in-frame only. The data contain 150,000 or so clones, about 88% of them singletons. Sample: peripheral blood, taken on day 0 of AZD1222 vaccination. These receptors originate from an adult in good health.

This rearrangement joins TRBV19 to TRBJ1-5; D is ambiguous. Per the germline V gene, CDR1 is LNHDA and CDR2 is SQIVND (reference sequence). This CDR3 region has 13 residues. Trimming left V 5 bases short and J 6 bases short, with 11 bases between. In nucleotides, the CDR3 is TGTGCCAGTAGTTACTTACGGGCTCAGCCCCAGCATTTT. Protein: CASSYLRAQPQHF.

The CDR3 DNA is TGCGCCAGCAGCCTCCGGGACAGGGGGAGCTCTGGGGCCAACGTCCTGACTTTC. It codes for CASSLRDRGSSGANVLTF. The chain uses TRBV5-1 and TRBJ2-6, with 11 positions matching TRBD1. Trimming at V came to 4 bases and at J to 0 bases, leaving 6 bases not matched to a gene. Germline V CDR1 and CDR2: SGHRS, YFSETQ. The CDR3 loop spans 18 amino acids.

This rearrangement joins TRBV19 to TRBJ2-7; 7 bases fit TRBD1. The V gene end was trimmed by 4 bases and the J gene end by 9 bases; junction bases not matched to a gene: 15. The V gene's germline CDR1 is LNHDA and CDR2 SQIVND (reference sequence). The CDR3 loop spans 15 amino acids. CDR3 DNA: TGTGCCAGTAGTACCCCAGACAGGGTGAGGGGCGTGCAGTACTTC. This translates into CASSTPDRVRGVQYF.

V is TRBV5-1 and J is TRBJ2-6; 7 bases are a match to TRBD1. The J segment lost 0 bases and the V segment lost 4 bases, leaving 7 bases of the junction unmatched. In germline, CDR1 is SGHRS, CDR2 YFSETQ. CDR3 size: 17 residues. Here the CDR3 DNA reads TGCGCCAGCAGCCTCGGGACAGTAAGCTCTGGGGCCAACGTCCTGACTTTC. It yields the protein CASSLGTVSSGANVLTF.

This sequence joins TRBV19 and TRBJ1-1, with 7 positions matching TRBD1. The CDR3 runs to 15 residues. Germline CDR1 reads LNHDA; CDR2 reads SQIVND (reference sequence). The J segment lost 2 bases and the V segment lost 7 bases, leaving 10 bases of the junction unmatched. CDR3 in DNA: TGTGCCAGTATTCCCGGGACAGCGATTAACACTGAAGCTTTCTTT. Protein product: CASIPGTAINTEAFF.

The chain couples TRBV21-1 to TRBJ2-7; TRBD1 was called by the table and not checked on the DNA. TRBV21-1 is labeled a pseudogene. The CDR3 length is 18 residues. CDR3 sequence reads: CASSKVKVQVPAHYEQYF. The CDR3 DNA reads TGTGCCAGCAGCAAAGTGAAGGTTCAGGTCCCTGCACACTACGAGCAGTACTTC.

This clone was detected once. The chain uses TRBV20-1 and TRBJ2-7, with D perhaps assigned TRBD1 or TRBD2 (6 bases each). V was shortened by 3 bases and J by 6 bases, with 18 bases between the two germline ends. The CDR3 runs 14 residues. Germline V gene lookup returns CDR1 DFQATT and CDR2 SNEGSKA (reference sequence). In nucleotides, the CDR3 is TGCAGTGCTAGTCCCCTAGCGAGGGGGTCCGAGCAGTACTTC. It translates to CSASPLARGSEQYF.

The V call is TRBV20-1, the J call TRBJ2-3; no clear D. The ends were cut back, 6 bases at V and 4 bases at J, with 8 bases in the middle. The CDR3 has 11 amino acids. CDR1 and CDR2 (germline): DFQATT, SNEGSKA (reference sequence). CDR3 nucleotide sequence: TGCAGTGCCACCCCCCCAGATACGCAGTATTTT. It translates to CSATPPDTQYF.

The chain has TRBV5-5 and TRBJ1-5; TRBD1 might be the D (6 bases). The CDR3 runs to 14 residues. Germline values: CDR1 SGHKS, CDR2 YYEKEE (reference sequence). V was shortened by 0 bases and J by 7 bases, with 11 bases between the two germline ends. CDR3 sequence reads: CASSLGRGGQPQHF. CDR3 DNA: TGTGCCAGCAGCTTGGGCAGGGGAGGGCAGCCCCAGCATTTT.

The V and J genes are TRBV4-3 and TRBJ1-2; TRBD1 matches 10 bases. V lost 1 base to trimming and J lost 4 bases; unmatched junction nucleotides: 3. Germline CDR1 and CDR2: LGHNA and YSLEER. CDR3 length: 15 amino acids. The CDR3 nucleotides read TGCGCCAGCAGCCAAGCGGACAGGGGGGTCTATGGCTACACCTTC. Its protein product is CASSQADRGVYGYTF.

This rearrangement joins TRBV6-2 or TRBV6-3 to TRBJ2-5, with D uncertain. The CDR3 runs 15 residues. V lost 6 bases, J lost 5 bases, and 19 bases lay in between. Germline V CDR1 and CDR2: MNHEY, SVGEGT. The CDR3 here is CASSLPPIESETQYF. The DNA of the CDR3 is TGTGCCAGCAGCCTACCACCGATTGAGTCTGAGACCCAGTACTTC.

The chain has TRBV6-2 or TRBV6-3 and TRBJ2-2, with 13 bases matching TRBD2. The ends lost 4 bases at V and 6 bases at J; junction bases unmatched: 8. The germline CDR1 and CDR2 sequences are MNHEY and SVGEGT. The CDR3 has 17 amino acids. The DNA for the CDR3 is TGTGCCAGCAGTTCAGGCAAACTAGCGGGAGGGGCCGGGGAGCTGTTTTTT. This sequence encodes CASSSGKLAGGAGELFF.

The rearrangement links TRBV5-1 to TRBJ2-5; 11 bases agree with TRBD2. The CDR3 contains 16 residues. V gave up 0 bases and J gave up 5 bases; unmatched junction bases: 6. Looked up from germline, CDR1 is SGHRS and CDR2 is YFSETQ. The CDR3 sequence: CASSLGLAGLGETQYF. The CDR3 region has the DNA TGCGCCAGCAGCTTGGGACTAGCGGGACTGGGGGAGACCCAGTACTTC.

This clone was counted a few times. The chain is built from TRBV18 and TRBJ2-7, with no clear D. In germline, CDR1 is KGHSH, CDR2 LQKENI. The CDR3 spans 13 residues. The V gene lost 6 bases and the J gene lost 0 bases, with 9 bases spanning the gap. The CDR3 protein is CASSLTGSYEQYF. Here the CDR3 DNA reads TGTGCCAGCTCTCTCACTGGCTCCTACGAGCAGTACTTC.

J is TRBJ2-5 and V is TRBV11-2, with 11 bases aligning to TRBD2. Trimming at V came to 4 bases and at J to 2 bases, leaving 9 bases not matched to a gene. The CDR3 has 17 amino acids. The V gene's germline CDR1 is SGHAT and CDR2 FQNNGV. CDR3 DNA sequence: TGTGCCAGCAGCTCCCAACCGGGGACTAGCGGACAAGAGACCCAGTACTTC. Protein: CASSSQPGTSGQETQYF.

This chain connects TRBV12-3 or TRBV12-4 to TRBJ1-1; D gene uncertain. Trimming stripped 2 bases from V and 4 bases from J, with 5 bases between. This CDR3 region has 12 residues. The CDR3 DNA sequence: TGTGCCAGCAGTTTATACCCCACTGAAGCTTTCTTT. It encodes CASSLYPTEAFF.

The chain has TRBV2 and TRBJ2-5, with 12 positions matching TRBD2. Losses at the gene ends were 7 bases for V and 3 bases for J; bases not matched to a gene: 6. There are 15 residues in the CDR3. Germline V lookup: CDR1 SNHLY, CDR2 FYNNEI. DNA for the CDR3: TGTGCCAGCATTAGAGGACTAGCGGGAAAAGAGACCCAGTACTTC. It specifies CASIRGLAGKETQYF. Supplemented by reference TRBV2 and TRBJ2-5, the full variable domain reads EPEVTQTPSHQVTQMGQEVILRCVPISNHLYFYWYRQILGQKVEFLVSFYNNEISEKSEIFDDQFSVERPDGSNFTLKIRSTKLEDSAMYFCASIRGLAGKETQYFGPGTRLLVL.

This rearrangement joins TRBV6-5 to TRBJ1-5; 8 nucleotides line up with TRBD1. This CDR3 has 14 amino acids. V lost 6 bases, J lost 6 bases, and 7 bases stayed unmatched. CDR1 is MNHEY and CDR2 is SVGAGI in the germline V gene. CDR3 nucleotide sequence: TGTGCCAGCAGCTTCGGACAGGGCGCTCAGCCCCAGCATTTT. Amino acid sequence: CASSFGQGAQPQHF.

CDR3 sequence reads: CASSLVWPPGRTQYF. The DNA of the CDR3 is TGTGCCAGCAGCTTAGTCTGGCCCCCCGGACGTACGCAGTATTTT. J is TRBJ2-3 and V is TRBV7-2, with D hard to call. V was clipped by 1 base and J by 8 bases, with 16 bases between them. The germline V gene encodes CDR1 SGHTA and CDR2 FQGNSA. CDR3 length: 15 residues.

J is TRBJ2-6 and V is TRBV5-5; D is perhaps TRBD1 (6 bases). Looked up from germline, CDR1 is SGHKS and CDR2 is YYEKEE (reference sequence). The V and J ends lost 4 bases and 2 bases respectively, with 10 bases between them. The CDR3 covers 15 residues. DNA for the CDR3: TGTGCCAGCAGCCCACAGGGTACTGGGGCCAACGTCCTGACTTTC. Its translation: CASSPQGTGANVLTF.

The gene calls are TRBV5-1 and TRBJ2-5; 7 bases map to TRBD2. The CDR3 runs to 14 residues. V trimming: 0 bases; J trimming: 4 bases; junction bases outside the gene matches: 3. The germline V gene has CDR1 SGHRS and CDR2 YFSETQ. DNA for the CDR3: TGCGCCAGCAGCTTGGCGGGGGGTGGAGAGACCCAGTACTTC. Protein: CASSLAGGGETQYF.

The chain is built from TRBV5-1 and TRBJ1-2, with TRBD1 as a possible D gene (5 bases). V shed 0 bases and J shed 8 bases, with 8 bases lying between them. This CDR3 comprises 12 residues. Germline V lookup: CDR1 SGHRS, CDR2 YFSETQ. CDR3 loop: CASSLGQTGYTF. DNA of the CDR3: TGCGCCAGCAGCTTGGGACAGACCGGCTACACCTTC.

The rearrangement links TRBV7-2 to TRBJ2-7; D possibly corresponds to TRBD2 (5 bases). Trimming cost V 3 bases and J 4 bases, with 19 bases left between them. The CDR3 is 16 residues long. Per the germline V gene, CDR1 is SGHTA and CDR2 is FQGNSA. Written as DNA, the CDR3 is TGTGCCAGCAGCTTGGGCAACGGCGAAAGGACTTACGAGCAGTACTTC. Its protein is CASSLGNGERTYEQYF.

This sequence joins TRBV7-8 and TRBJ1-2; no clear D. This CDR3 spans 14 amino acids. With 1 base removed from V and 4 bases from J, the gap between germline ends came to 10 bases. Germline V gene lookup returns CDR1 SGHVS and CDR2 FQNEAQ. The CDR3 DNA reads as TGTGCCAGCAGCTTAGATGAACTGGGCTATGGCTACACCTTC. Residues: CASSLDELGYGYTF.